The next 27 T cell receptor beta chains were all read from a single sample in a study of CD8+ T cells in alopecia areata. As for treatment: oral pan-JAK inhibitor, 5-10 mg twice daily. Sequencing templates came from extracted RNA that was reverse transcribed into cDNA. Sequencing was performed with immunoSEQ multiplex PCR; in TCRdb, only in-frame clones are kept and a portion is missing. This sample has approximately 200,000 clones, with 45% to 75% found just once. Sequencing used CD4+ T cells sorted from blood, obtained at week 4, from a patient treated with tofacitinib. Receptors were obtained from a human donor with alopecia areata.

CDR3 amino acids: CSASGGETQYF. The CDR3 coding sequence is TGCAGTGCGAGTGGGGGGGAGACCCAGTACTTC. The chain carries TRBV20-1 and TRBJ2-5; tentatively, D is TRBD2 (6 bases). Germline CDR1 DFQATT, CDR2 SNEGSKA (reference sequence). There are 11 residues in the CDR3. V dropped 6 bases and J dropped 5 bases, with 10 bases sitting between them.

The rearrangement uses TRBV5-1 and TRBJ2-7, with 7 bases matching TRBD1. This CDR3 spans 13 amino acids. Per the germline V gene, CDR1 is SGHRS and CDR2 is YFSETQ. With 1 base clipped from V and 6 bases from J, the junction kept 4 bases outside the gene matches. CDR3 bases: TGCGCCAGCAGCTTGACAGGGGATGGCGAGCAGTACTTC. As protein: CASSLTGDGEQYF.

This chain's CDR3 is CASSLLTALGQPQHF. The DNA of the CDR3 is TGTGCCAGCAGTTTACTTACGGCACTAGGGCAGCCCCAGCATTTT. The gene calls are TRBV28 and TRBJ1-5; D is uncertain. The CDR3 length is 15 residues. Germline CDR1 is MDHEN and CDR2 is SYDVKM. The V and J ends lost 2 bases and 7 bases respectively, with 15 bases between them.

For this clone: The junction shows a germline mismatch at one end, possibly a read error. The chain carries TRBV6-1 and TRBJ1-5; a weak D match, TRBD1 (6 bases). Looked up from germline, CDR1 is MNHNS and CDR2 is SASEGT. The CDR3 is made up of 13 amino acids. CDR3 in DNA: TGTGCCAGCAGTCAAGCAGGGGATCAGCCCCAGCATTTT. Encoded protein: CASSQAGDQPQHF.

The V and J genes are TRBV20-1 and TRBJ2-1; D unclear. CDR3 length: 10 residues. Germline CDR1 is DFQATT and CDR2 is SNEGSKA (reference sequence). The ends were cut back, 3 bases at V and 9 bases at J, with 6 bases in the middle. CDR3 residues: CSASGIEQFF. The CDR3 coding sequence is TGCAGTGCTAGTGGGATTGAGCAGTTCTTC.

This clone was found a few times. The chain is built from TRBV29-1 and TRBJ2-1; D is ambiguous. In germline, CDR1 is SQVTM, CDR2 ANQGSEA. The CDR3 contains 11 residues. Trimming pared 5 bases from V and 1 base from J, leaving 3 bases between. This chain's CDR3 is CSVYSYNEQFF. CDR3 bases: TGCAGCGTTTATTCCTACAATGAGCAGTTCTTC.

The CDR3 is CASSLAGAHFDPYEQYF. DNA for the CDR3: TGTGCCAGCAGCTTAGCGGGGGCTCACTTCGACCCCTACGAGCAGTACTTC. V is TRBV7-2 and J is TRBJ2-7, with D possibly matching TRBD1 (6 bases). The ends were cut back, 0 bases at V and 2 bases at J, with 17 bases in the middle. CDR1 is SGHTA, CDR2 FQGNSA, per germline. The CDR3 runs to 17 residues. Based on the CDR3 plus reference TRBV7-2 and TRBJ2-7, the full variable domain is GAGVSQSPSNKVTEKGKDVELRCDPISGHTALYWYRQSLGQGLEFLIYFQGNSAPDKSGLPSDRFSAERTGGSVSTLTIQRTQQEDSAVYLCASSLAGAHFDPYEQYFGPGTRLTVT.

This clone was seen only a few times. The chain links TRBV25-1 to TRBJ2-1; TRBD2 is a possible D gene (5 bases). Germline V gene sequence: CDR1 MGHDK, CDR2 SYGVNS. The CDR3 has 17 residues. V lost 5 bases and J 0 bases, leaving 17 bases between the germline ends. CDR3 bases: TGTGCCAGCAGTCCTCTCGATGGGAGAAGCTCCTACAATGAGCAGTTCTTC. Encoded protein: CASSPLDGRSSYNEQFF.

The rearrangement uses TRBV15 and TRBJ2-3; TRBD2 is a possible D gene (6 bases). The CDR3 sequence is 14 residues long. The V and J ends lost 6 bases and 1 base respectively, with 11 bases between them. Germline V CDR1 and CDR2: LNHNV, YYDKDF (reference sequence). The CDR3 region is CATRGGLGTDTQYF. The CDR3 nucleotides read TGTGCCACCAGAGGAGGGTTAGGCACAGATACGCAGTATTTT.

The V call is TRBV30, the J call TRBJ2-7; unclear D gene. Germline V gene data show CDR1 as GTSNPN and CDR2 as SVGIG (reference sequence). With 5 bases removed from V and 4 bases from J, the gap between germline ends came to 6 bases. The CDR3 extends over 10 amino acids. The CDR3 DNA reads as TGTGCCTGGGGTGATTACGAGCAGTACTTC. This codes for CAWGDYEQYF.

This clone turned up a few times. The rearrangement joins TRBV5-1 to TRBJ2-7; D is ambiguous. From germline, CDR1 is SGHRS and CDR2 YFSETQ. The CDR3 has 14 residues. Between the trimmed V and J ends, which lost 0 bases and 2 bases, there was a span of 9 bases. CDR3 coding DNA: TGCGCCAGCAGCTTGGATGGGAATCCCTACGAGCAGTACTTC. Amino acids: CASSLDGNPYEQYF.

The sample holds one count of this clone. The chain recombines TRBV30 with TRBJ1-1; TRBD1 matches at 7 bases. This CDR3 contains 12 residues. Germline V gives CDR1 GTSNPN, CDR2 SVGIG (reference sequence). V dropped 7 bases and J dropped 4; count of bases not matched to a gene: 6. This CDR3 reads CASNRGGTEAFF. The CDR3 DNA follows: TGTGCCTCCAACAGGGGTGGCACTGAAGCTTTCTTT.

The rearrangement uses TRBV11-2 and TRBJ1-3; D is undetermined. Trimming stripped 5 bases from V and 0 bases from J, with 11 bases between. The CDR3 length is 15 residues. Germline V gene data show CDR1 as SGHAT and CDR2 as FQNNGV. In DNA, the CDR3 is TGTGCCAGCAGCCCCGGACGGTCCTCTGGAAACACCATATATTTT. It specifies CASSPGRSSGNTIYF.

Only a few counts were recorded for this clone. The chain combines TRBV11-2 with TRBJ2-2; no clear D gene. The germline V and J ends were trimmed by 1 base and 2 bases, with 2 bases remaining between them. The CDR3 has 13 residues. Germline assignment: CDR1 SGHAT and CDR2 FQNNGV. The CDR3 is CASSLVNTGELFF. DNA for the CDR3: TGTGCCAGCAGCTTAGTAAACACCGGGGAGCTGTTTTTT.

V and J are TRBV29-1 and TRBJ1-5; D is uncertain. Trimming removed 6 bases from V and 2 bases from J, with 11 bases in between. The CDR3 loop spans 13 amino acids. Germline-derived CDR1 and CDR2 are SQVTM and ANQGSEA. This CDR3 is CSVADGGNQPQHF. In DNA, the CDR3 is TGCAGCGTAGCCGACGGAGGCAATCAGCCCCAGCATTTT.

The chain combines TRBV29-1 with TRBJ2-2; 13 nucleotides match TRBD2. CDR3 length equals 15 residues. Germline V gives CDR1 SQVTM, CDR2 ANQGSEA. Trimming took 7 bases from V and 6 from J; bases not matched to a gene: 8. CDR3 sequence: CSAQGGLAGAGELFF. CDR3 sequence (DNA): TGCAGCGCCCAGGGCGGACTAGCGGGAGCCGGGGAGCTGTTTTTT.

The genes are TRBV7-2 and TRBJ2-5; D is unresolved. V lost 6 bases to trimming and J lost 1 base, with 3 bases between them. The germline CDR1 and CDR2 sequences are SGHTA and FQGNSA. This CDR3 contains 11 residues. In DNA, the CDR3 is TGTGCCAGCAGGGCCCAAGAGACCCAGTACTTC. Translated: CASRAQETQYF.

The chain links TRBV5-1 to TRBJ2-5, with 9 bases fitting TRBD1. Germline values: CDR1 SGHRS, CDR2 YFSETQ. This CDR3 comprises 14 residues. The ends lost 2 bases at V and 5 bases at J; junction bases unmatched: 4. Here the CDR3 reads CASSLTGGVETQYF. The CDR3 bases are TGCGCCAGCAGCTTAACAGGGGGCGTTGAGACCCAGTACTTC.

This clone was detected only once. The chain has TRBV15 and TRBJ2-2, with 7 positions matching TRBD1. This CDR3 spans 15 amino acids. V lost 1 base to trimming and J lost 1 base; unmatched junction nucleotides: 0. Looked up from germline, CDR1 is LNHNV and CDR2 is YYDKDF (reference sequence). The CDR3 sequence is CATSRGQGNTGELFF. The CDR3 DNA is TGTGCCACCAGCAGAGGACAGGGGAACACCGGGGAGCTGTTTTTT.

The rearrangement joins TRBV29-1 to TRBJ2-1, with D possibly being TRBD1 (7 bases). Trimming removed 8 bases at V and 0 bases at J, with 14 bases between. The germline V gene encodes CDR1 SQVTM and CDR2 ANQGSEA. The CDR3 loop spans 14 amino acids. The CDR3 is CSTHQGGSYNEQFF. CDR3 nucleotide sequence: TGCAGCACCCACCAGGGGGGCTCCTACAATGAGCAGTTCTTC.

The gene calls are TRBV30 and TRBJ2-5, with a tentative D call TRBD2 (6 bases). CDR3 length: 16 amino acids. The germline V gene has CDR1 GTSNPN and CDR2 SVGIG (reference sequence). Trimming pared 5 bases from V and 3 bases from J, leaving 22 bases between. The CDR3 bases are TGTGCCTGGGGGGTCGGCGTCTCCGCGGGGAAAGAGACCCAGTACTTC. Protein sequence: CAWGVGVSAGKETQYF.

The V gene is TRBV2, the J gene TRBJ2-5; D remains unclear. This CDR3 region has 12 residues. Germline assignment: CDR1 SNHLY and CDR2 FYNNEI. V dropped 3 bases and J dropped 0 bases, with 2 bases sitting between them. CDR3 DNA sequence: TGTGCCAGCAGTGACAACCAAGAGACCCAGTACTTC. Amino acid sequence: CASSDNQETQYF.

The chain employs TRBV9 and TRBJ2-7; tentatively, D is TRBD2 (6 bases). The CDR3 length is 15 residues. Germline V gives CDR1 SGDLS, CDR2 YYNGEE. Trimming removed 3 bases at V and 1 base at J, with 14 bases between. The CDR3 sequence: CASSARGTDSYEQYF. CDR3 bases: TGTGCCAGCAGCGCCCGTGGGACTGATTCCTACGAGCAGTACTTC.

The chain uses TRBV5-1 and TRBJ2-7; TRBD1 matches 10 bases. The trim removed 2 bases at V and 3 bases at J, leaving 2 bases unmatched. This CDR3 is built from 14 residues. Looked up from germline, CDR1 is SGHRS and CDR2 is YFSETQ. As DNA, the CDR3 is TGCGCCAGCAGCTTCGGACAGGGGGTCTACGAGCAGTACTTC. Encoded protein: CASSFGQGVYEQYF.

The rearrangement uses TRBV5-1 and TRBJ2-3; 10 nucleotides match TRBD2. Germline CDR1 reads SGHRS; CDR2 reads YFSETQ. CDR3 size: 15 residues. J lost 1 base, V lost 3 bases, and 2 bases had no gene match. The CDR3 DNA reads as TGCGCCAGCAGCTCAGGACTAGCGGGCACAGATACGCAGTATTTT. Translating it yields CASSSGLAGTDTQYF.

This chain uses TRBV20-1 with TRBJ2-5; no firm D call. CDR1 and CDR2 from the germline V gene are DFQATT and SNEGSKA (reference sequence). The CDR3 has 11 residues. V lost 0 bases, J lost 7 bases, and 6 bases lay in between. CDR3 nucleotide sequence: TGCAGTGCTAGAGATGTGAGGACCCAGTACTTC. Translation gives CSARDVRTQYF.

This clone was counted ten times or more. The gene calls are TRBV2 and TRBJ2-1, with 12 positions matching TRBD2. Looked up from germline, CDR1 is SNHLY and CDR2 is FYNNEI. The CDR3 has 16 amino acids. The J segment lost 4 bases and the V segment lost 6 bases, leaving 7 bases of the junction unmatched. CDR3 sequence reads: CASRPGLAGRYNEQFF. Written as DNA, the CDR3 is TGTGCCAGCAGGCCGGGACTAGCGGGTAGATACAATGAGCAGTTCTTC.